This entry lists 13 T cell receptor beta chains sequenced from one sample in a study of T cell responses to AZD1222 COVID-19 vaccine. Measured with immunoSEQ multiplex PCR; TCRdb has only the in-frame clones, and not every one. The data hold roughly 85,000 clones, with 90% observed a single time. The specimen was peripheral blood, collected 28 days after the second AZD1222 dose. The receptor set was obtained from an adult who received the AZD1222 COVID-19 vaccine.

V is TRBV6-5 and J is TRBJ2-2, with unresolved D. CDR1 is MNHEY, CDR2 SVGAGI, per germline. V was shortened by 6 bases and J by 8 bases, with 13 bases between the two germline ends. The CDR3 covers 13 residues. The CDR3 nucleotides read TGTGCCAGCAGGCCTCTGAACGGGGGGGAGCTGTTTTTT. Residues: CASRPLNGGELFF.

The rearrangement links TRBV3-1 (or the pseudogene TRBV3-2) to TRBJ2-5; TRBD2 matches at 7 bases. CDR3 size: 12 residues. Germline CDR1 and CDR2: LGHDT and YNNKEL (reference sequence). V was clipped by 4 bases and J by 5 bases; unmatched bases: 1. In DNA form, the CDR3 reads TGTGCCAGCAGCCTCGGGAGGGAGACCCAGTACTTC. Protein: CASSLGRETQYF.

This chain uses TRBV11-3 with TRBJ2-7; 8 nucleotides align to TRBD2. The CDR3 totals 14 residues. Germline CDR1 SGHNT, CDR2 YENEEA. V lost 2 bases to trimming and J lost 4 bases; unmatched junction nucleotides: 4. The CDR3 loop is CASSLLAGGYEQYF. The CDR3 DNA reads as TGTGCCAGCAGCTTACTAGCGGGCGGTTACGAGCAGTACTTC.

The chain has TRBV5-6 and TRBJ2-1, with D possibly TRBD2 on 6 matching bases. The germline gives CDR1 SGHDT, CDR2 YYEEEE. CDR3 size: 15 residues. Between the trimmed V and J ends, which lost 4 bases and 4 bases, there was a span of 15 bases. The chain's CDR3 is CASSPGVGLYNEQFF. As DNA, the CDR3 is TGTGCCAGCAGCCCGGGGGTGGGTCTATACAATGAGCAGTTCTTC.

This sequence joins TRBV7-2 and TRBJ2-3; TRBD2 matches at 12 bases. Germline CDR1 and CDR2: SGHTA and FQGNSA. Unmatched junction bases numbered 8, after V lost 2 bases and J lost 5 bases. The CDR3 totals 17 residues. CDR3 region: CASSLFGRGLAGDTQYF. The CDR3 nucleotides are TGTGCCAGCAGCTTATTCGGGCGGGGACTAGCGGGAGATACGCAGTATTTT.

The genes are TRBV6-5 and TRBJ1-6; 8 nucleotides agree with TRBD1. This CDR3 region has 14 residues. V dropped 6 bases and J dropped 7; count of bases not matched to a gene: 5. CDR1 is MNHEY and CDR2 is SVGAGI in the germline V gene. This chain's CDR3 is CASSRDRPNSPLHF. For the CDR3, the DNA is TGTGCCAGCAGCCGGGACAGGCCCAATTCACCCCTCCACTTT.

The rearrangement joins TRBV12-3 or TRBV12-4 to TRBJ2-2; D not resolved. This CDR3 has 12 amino acids. Between the trimmed V and J ends, which lost 6 bases and 6 bases, there was a span of 8 bases. For the CDR3, the DNA is TGTGCCAGCAGCCCAGCAGCCGGGGAGCTGTTTTTT. It is translated as CASSPAAGELFF.

This rearrangement joins TRBV27 to TRBJ1-5; TRBD1 matches at 7 bases. Germline V gene sequence: CDR1 MNHEY, CDR2 SMNVEV (reference sequence). The V and J ends lost 6 bases and 4 bases, in that order; junction bases with no gene match: 6. This CDR3 region has 14 residues. Written as DNA, the CDR3 is TGTGCCAGCAGGAAACAACAGGGGAATCAGCCCCAGCATTTT. Translation: CASRKQQGNQPQHF.

CDR3 in DNA: TGTGCCAGTAGACCGGACTTCATTGACACTGAAGCTTTCTTT. It is translated as CASRPDFIDTEAFF. This sequence joins TRBV19 and TRBJ1-1; no definite D call. Germline V CDR1 and CDR2: LNHDA, SQIVND (reference sequence). Trimming cost V 6 bases and J 3 bases, with 14 bases left between them. The CDR3 consists of 14 residues.

The chain links TRBV27 to TRBJ1-1; 7 bases are a match to TRBD1. The V gene end was trimmed by 6 bases and the J gene end by 4 bases; junction bases not matched to a gene: 8. Germline V gene sequence: CDR1 MNHEY, CDR2 SMNVEV (reference sequence). This CDR3 is 14 amino acids long. The CDR3 spells CASSASSGGTEAFF. DNA for the CDR3: TGTGCCAGCAGCGCCAGTTCAGGGGGCACTGAAGCTTTCTTT.

This chain joins TRBV5-1 and TRBJ1-2, with TRBD1 identical over 7 bases. The CDR3 length is 13 residues. Germline V gives CDR1 SGHRS, CDR2 YFSETQ. The V gene end was trimmed by 6 bases and the J gene end by 4 bases; junction bases not matched to a gene: 6. CDR3 DNA: TGCGCCAGCAATGACGGGACAGCCTATGGCTACACCTTC. As protein: CASNDGTAYGYTF.

In this sample, this clone turned up once. The chain joins TRBV7-9 to TRBJ1-2; D is ambiguous. Per germline, CDR1 SEHNR and CDR2 FQNEAQ (reference sequence). CDR3 length: 11 amino acids. V lost 1 base, J lost 13 bases, and 10 bases lay in between. The CDR3 DNA is TGTGCCAGCAGCTTAGGCGGTGAGGGCACCTTC. Translating it yields CASSLGGEGTF.

This chain uses TRBV4-1 with TRBJ1-6, with D unresolved. V was clipped by 2 bases and J by 0 bases, with 8 bases between them. Germline-derived CDR1 and CDR2 are MGHRA and YSYEKL. CDR3 length equals 16 residues. The CDR3 loop reads CASSQISGSYNSPLHF. CDR3 sequence (DNA): TGCGCCAGCAGCCAAATTTCGGGCTCCTATAATTCACCCCTCCACTTT.